These T cell receptor beta chains were read from a single sample in a study of T cell repertoires in cytomegalovirus infection. From the reads, TCRdb called clonotypes with MiXCR, one entry per CDR3 protein. This sample has roughly 320,000 distinct CDR3 sequences, with approximately 8.9% found just once. The source material was PBMCs. Source of these receptors: a human donor in good health (CMV status not recorded). Some clones in this sample may be carry-over from other donors' samples. The CDR3 runs from the conserved cysteine through the conserved F or W. The D gene is left open where the match is weak. Some rows have no size entry. The others give once, few or many, or a class for an expanded clone.

TRBJ1-2,-,TRBD1,TRBV20-1,CSAPRDREYGYTF,TGCAGTGCTCCCCGAGACAGGGAGTATGGCTACACCTTC
TRBJ2-5,few,TRBD1,TRBV20-1,CSASPGTGLKTQYF,TGCAGTGCTAGTCCCGGGACAGGGTTAAAGACCCAGTACTTC
TRBJ2-3,many,TRBD2,TRBV20-1,CSARSLRGGPDTQYF,TGCAGTGCTAGGAGTTTGCGGGGGGGCCCAGATACGCAGTATTTT
TRBJ2-3,-,TRBD2,TRBV12-5,CASGSGLAGDTQYF,TGTGCTAGTGGTTCCGGACTAGCGGGGGATACGCAGTATTTT
TRBJ1-3,-,-,TRBV2,CASSGSAPSGNTIYF,TGTGCCAGCAGTGGCTCTGCTCCCTCTGGAAACACCATATATTTT
TRBJ2-6,many,-,TRBV7-2,CASSLVGRSGANVLTF,TGTGCCAGCAGCTTAGTAGGCCGCTCTGGGGCCAACGTCCTGACTTTC
TRBJ2-3,many,TRBD2,TRBV20-1,CSASGGAGYTQYF,TGCAGTGCTAGCGGGGGGGCAGGATATACGCAGTATTTT
TRBJ2-1,many,TRBD1,TRBV7-2,CASSPQAGGNNEQFF,TGTGCCAGCAGCCCACAGGCAGGGGGCAACAATGAGCAGTTCTTC
TRBJ1-1,many,-,TRBV24-1,CATSDPHGLGTEAFF,TGTGCCACCAGTGACCCACACGGCCTGGGGACTGAAGCTTTCTTT
TRBJ2-3,many,-,TRBV7-2,CASSFEPIRGYNTDTQYF,TGTGCCAGCAGCTTCGAGCCCATCCGGGGTTATAACACAGATACGCAGTATTTT
TRBJ1-4,many,TRBD1,TRBV7-6,CASSGREGADEKLFF,TGTGCCAGCAGCGGCAGGGAGGGGGCTGATGAAAAACTGTTTTTT
TRBJ2-1,many,-,TRBV20-1,CSAHNGGAAYNEQFF,TGCAGTGCTCACAATGGTGGCGCAGCCTACAATGAGCAGTTCTTC
TRBJ2-7,few,TRBD1,TRBV3-1,CASSQWTGSYEQYF,TGTGCCAGCAGCCAATGGACAGGAAGCTACGAGCAGTACTTC
TRBJ2-3,few,-,TRBV25-1,CASSAGQMYF,TGTGCCAGCAGCGCTGGACAGATGTATTTT
TRBJ2-3,many,-,TRBV28,CASRDARLTGHTQYF,TGTGCCAGCAGGGACGCTCGGCTTACGGGACATACGCAGTATTTT
TRBJ1-1,many,-,TRBV12-3/TRBV12-4,CASSLPAGGTEAFF,TGTGCCAGCAGTTTACCTGCGGGGGGCACTGAAGCTTTCTTT
TRBJ1-1,many,TRBD1,TRBV2,CASSEQGVISEAFF,TGTGCCAGCAGTGAGCAGGGGGTTATTTCTGAAGCTTTCTTT
TRBJ2-3,few,TRBD2,TRBV5-4,CASSPTSGVSTDTQYF,TGTGCCAGCAGCCCGACTAGCGGGGTTAGCACAGATACGCAGTATTTT
TRBJ1-4,many,-,TRBV7-9,CASSPGPEKLFF,TGTGCCAGCAGCCCGGGACCAGAAAAACTGTTTTTT
TRBJ2-5,many,TRBD2,TRBV28,CASSSGGYRETQYF,TGTGCCAGCAGTTCGGGGGGATACCGGGAGACCCAGTACTTC
TRBJ2-2,many,TRBD1,TRBV28,CASRDRTGNTGELFF,TGTGCCAGCAGAGATAGGACAGGGAACACCGGGGAGCTGTTTTTT
TRBJ2-5,-,-,TRBV10-3,CAASPGQETQYF,TGTGCCGCCTCGCCCGGCCAAGAGACCCAGTACTTC
TRBJ2-3,many,-,TRBV12-5,CASGLVPAVNF,TGTGCTAGTGGTTTGGTTCCCGCGGTGAATTTT
TRBJ1-1,many,-,TRBV7-6,CASSLGRKDTEAFF,TGTGCCAGCAGCTTAGGTCGGAAGGACACTGAAGCTTTCTTT
TRBJ2-5,-,-,TRBV20-1,CSAQRYQETQYF,TGCAGTGCTCAACGGTACCAAGAGACCCAGTACTTC
TRBJ2-4,many,-,TRBV20-1,CSARDRRGGENIQYF,TGCAGTGCTAGAGATCGGCGGGGCGGTGAAAACATTCAGTACTTC
TRBJ1-1,-,-,TRBV6-2/TRBV6-3,CASSYMVNTEAFF,TGTGCCAGCAGTTATATGGTGAACACTGAAGCTTTCTTT
TRBJ1-5,many,-,TRBV19,CATSDGLLSNQPQHF,TGTGCCACCTCAGACGGACTTCTTAGCAATCAGCCCCAGCATTTT
TRBJ2-3,many,-,TRBV12-3/TRBV12-4,CASSPQDGLSTQYF,TGTGCCAGCAGTCCCCAGGACGGACTTTCTACGCAGTATTTT
TRBJ2-3,many,TRBD2,TRBV3-1,CASSLVSGTSGLVFTDTQYF,TGTGCCAGCAGCCTCGTGTCCGGGACTAGCGGACTTGTATTCACAGATACGCAGTATTTT
TRBJ2-3,many,TRBD2,TRBV6-2/TRBV6-3,CASSTGLAGTDTQYF,TGTGCCAGCAGCACGGGACTAGCGGGCACAGATACGCAGTATTTT
TRBJ1-3,-,-,TRBV7-9,CASSPRIIDSGNTIYF,TGTGCCAGCAGCCCGCGAATCATCGACTCTGGAAACACCATATATTTT
TRBJ2-7,-,-,TRBV9,CASSVGETSEQYF,TGTGCCAGCAGCGTCGGGGAGACAAGCGAGCAGTACTTC
TRBJ2-7,many,-,TRBV6-5,CASSYSKGAHEQYF,TGTGCCAGCAGTTACTCGAAAGGGGCCCACGAGCAGTACTTC
TRBJ2-1,-,TRBD2,TRBV14,CASSTRLAGNNEQFF,TGTGCCAGCAGCACCCGACTAGCGGGTAACAATGAGCAGTTCTTC
TRBJ2-2,few,TRBD2,TRBV6-2/TRBV6-3,CASSSSTSGDTGELFF,TGTGCCAGCAGCTCCTCGACTAGCGGGGACACCGGGGAGCTGTTTTTT
TRBJ2-1,many,-,TRBV19,CASSIWGAGGYNEQFF,TGTGCCAGTAGTATATGGGGGGCTGGCGGATACAATGAGCAGTTCTTC
TRBJ1-1,many,-,TRBV20-1,CSALKLQGSTEAFF,TGCAGTGCTCTAAAACTCCAAGGGAGCACTGAAGCTTTCTTT
TRBJ1-1,many,-,TRBV6-6,CASSYMEAMNTEAFF,TGTGCCAGCAGTTACATGGAGGCCATGAACACTGAAGCTTTCTTT
TRBJ2-1,many,-,TRBV12-3/TRBV12-4,CASSFPPGGNEQFF,TGTGCCAGCAGTTTCCCCCCGGGTGGCAATGAGCAGTTCTTC
TRBJ1-2,many,-,TRBV29-1,CSAGEQSYGYTF,TGCAGCGCTGGGGAACAATCTTATGGCTACACCTTC
TRBJ2-7,-,TRBD1,TRBV29-1,CSVRGQQYEQYF,TGCAGCGTTCGGGGACAGCAGTACGAGCAGTACTTC